The rows below give T cell receptor beta chains drawn from one sample of a study of blood T cell repertoires in COVID-19. Repertoires were generated with immunoSEQ multiplex PCR, while TCRdb's copy carries only in-frame clones and drops some. The sample lists over 150,000 clones, around nine tenths occurring once. The material sequenced was peripheral blood. All receptors come from a man aged 40-50 years with active or convalescent COVID-19. Both conserved end residues are part of each CDR3. D genes are given only for firm matches. For some rows the clone size is stated as once, few or many, or as a class when expanded; others skip it.

abundance: -; v_gene: TRBV30; d_gene: -; j_gene: TRBJ2-6; CDR3nt: TGTGCCTGGACAGTAGGACTGAGCTCTGGGGCCAACGTCCTGACTTTC; CDR3aa: CAWTVGLSSGANVLTF
abundance: -; v_gene: TRBV6-6; d_gene: TRBD2; j_gene: TRBJ2-7; CDR3nt: TGTGCCAGCGCCTCCGGGACTAGCTTCTACGAGCAGTACTTC; CDR3aa: CASASGTSFYEQYF
abundance: -; v_gene: TRBV11-2; d_gene: -; j_gene: TRBJ2-3; CDR3nt: TGTGCCAGCAGCTTAGGCCCCGGGGGTGCGCAGTATTTT; CDR3aa: CASSLGPGGAQYF
abundance: once; v_gene: TRBV11-2; d_gene: -; j_gene: TRBJ1-5; CDR3nt: TGTGCCAGCAGCTTAGAGGGTCAGGGCAATCAGCCCCAGCATTTT; CDR3aa: CASSLEGQGNQPQHF
abundance: -; v_gene: TRBV19; d_gene: TRBD1; j_gene: TRBJ1-1; CDR3nt: TGTGCCAGTAGTTTTTCAGGGGGAGCGAACACTGAAGCTTTCTTT; CDR3aa: CASSFSGGANTEAFF
abundance: -; v_gene: TRBV29-1; d_gene: -; j_gene: TRBJ2-3; CDR3nt: TGCAGCGTTGAGAGTTTCCCAGATACGCAGTATTTT; CDR3aa: CSVESFPDTQYF
abundance: -; v_gene: TRBV7-2; d_gene: TRBD1; j_gene: TRBJ1-5; CDR3nt: TGTGCCAGCAGCTTGAGAGGAGGGGGCTGGCAGCCCCAGCATTTT; CDR3aa: CASSLRGGGWQPQHF
abundance: -; v_gene: TRBV9; d_gene: -; j_gene: TRBJ2-7; CDR3nt: TGTGCCAGCAGCGTAGGACACGGGAGCTACGAGCAGTACTTC; CDR3aa: CASSVGHGSYEQYF
abundance: -; v_gene: TRBV28; d_gene: TRBD2; j_gene: TRBJ2-7; CDR3nt: TGTGCCAGCAGACTAGCGGGGTCACTAGGGGAGCAGTACTTC; CDR3aa: CASRLAGSLGEQYF
abundance: -; v_gene: TRBV7-4; d_gene: -; j_gene: TRBJ1-3; CDR3nt: TGTGCCAGCAGCTTAGGAGGACTCTGCTCTGGAAACACCATATATTTT; CDR3aa: CASSLGGLCSGNTIYF
abundance: -; v_gene: TRBV28; d_gene: TRBD2; j_gene: TRBJ2-7; CDR3nt: TGTGCCAGCAGTTTAGTGACTAGCGGGGCTTTCTCCTACGAGCAGTACTTC; CDR3aa: CASSLVTSGAFSYEQYF
abundance: -; v_gene: TRBV28; d_gene: TRBD2; j_gene: TRBJ2-3; CDR3nt: TGTGCCAGCGGACTGACTAGCCCCTCATCGCTTACGCAGTATTTT; CDR3aa: CASGLTSPSSLTQYF
abundance: -; v_gene: TRBV4-3; d_gene: TRBD1; j_gene: TRBJ1-2; CDR3nt: TGCGCCAGCAGCCAGCAGGGGGCTTATGGCTACACCTTC; CDR3aa: CASSQQGAYGYTF
abundance: -; v_gene: TRBV2; d_gene: TRBD1; j_gene: TRBJ2-3; CDR3nt: TGTGCCAGCAGTGACCCCTGGACAGGGGGCGCAGATACGCAGTATTTT; CDR3aa: CASSDPWTGGADTQYF
abundance: -; v_gene: TRBV27; d_gene: -; j_gene: TRBJ2-1; CDR3nt: TGTGCCAGCAGTCTTAGCTCCTACAATGAGCAGTTCTTC; CDR3aa: CASSLSSYNEQFF
abundance: -; v_gene: TRBV28; d_gene: -; j_gene: TRBJ2-7; CDR3nt: TGTGCCAGCAGACCCCGGACATCCCAACTCTACGAGCAGTACTTC; CDR3aa: CASRPRTSQLYEQYF